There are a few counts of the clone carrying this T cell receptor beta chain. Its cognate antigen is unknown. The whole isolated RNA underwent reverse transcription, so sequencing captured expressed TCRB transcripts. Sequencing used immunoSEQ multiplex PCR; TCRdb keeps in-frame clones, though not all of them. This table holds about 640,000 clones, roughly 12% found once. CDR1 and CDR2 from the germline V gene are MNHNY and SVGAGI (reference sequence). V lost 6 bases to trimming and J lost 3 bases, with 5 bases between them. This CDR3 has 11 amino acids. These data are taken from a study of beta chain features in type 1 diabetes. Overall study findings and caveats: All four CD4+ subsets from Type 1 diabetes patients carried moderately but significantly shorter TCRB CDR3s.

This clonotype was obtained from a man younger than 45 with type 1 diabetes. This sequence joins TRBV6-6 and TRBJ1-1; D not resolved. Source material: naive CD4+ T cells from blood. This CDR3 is CASSQHTEAFF. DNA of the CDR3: TGTGCCAGCAGCCAACACACTGAAGCTTTCTTT.